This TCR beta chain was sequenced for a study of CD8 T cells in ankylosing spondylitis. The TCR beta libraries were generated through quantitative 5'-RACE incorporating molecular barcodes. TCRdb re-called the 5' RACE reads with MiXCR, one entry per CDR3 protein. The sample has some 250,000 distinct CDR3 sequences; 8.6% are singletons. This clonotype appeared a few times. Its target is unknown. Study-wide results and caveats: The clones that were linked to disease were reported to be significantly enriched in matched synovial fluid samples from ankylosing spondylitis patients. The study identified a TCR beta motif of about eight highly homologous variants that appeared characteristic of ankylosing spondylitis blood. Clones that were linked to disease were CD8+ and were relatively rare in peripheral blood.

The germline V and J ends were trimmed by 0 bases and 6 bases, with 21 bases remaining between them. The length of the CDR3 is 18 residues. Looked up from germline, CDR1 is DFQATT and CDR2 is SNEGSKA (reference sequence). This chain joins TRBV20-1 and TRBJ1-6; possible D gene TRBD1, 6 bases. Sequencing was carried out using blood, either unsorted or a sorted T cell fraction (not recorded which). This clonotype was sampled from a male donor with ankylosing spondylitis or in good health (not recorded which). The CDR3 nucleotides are TGCAGTGCTAGAGATCTAAATAAAGGGTGGGGGGCTAATTCACCCCTCCACTTT. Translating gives CSARDLNKGWGANSPLHF.